This TCR beta chain was profiled in a study of cytomegalovirus exposure and HLA in healthy donors. PCR involved 60 Vbeta and 13 Jbeta primers. The table came from immunoSEQ multiplex PCR; TCRdb's copy has only in-frame clones and leaves some out. The sample records 100,000 to 150,000 clones, roughly 80% being singletons. This clone was seen only a few times. The germline V gene has CDR1 SGHDT and CDR2 YYEEEE. The CDR3 totals 15 residues. With 4 bases clipped from V and 4 bases from J, the junction kept 7 bases outside the gene matches. This TCR derives from a female donor in good health and CMV-seropositive. The V gene is TRBV5-6, the J gene TRBJ1-3; 8 bases align to TRBD1. Source material: PBMCs. CDR3 coding DNA: TGTGCCAGCAGCCGAGGACAGGGCCCCGGAAACACCATATATTTT. It yields the protein CASSRGQGPGNTIYF. The whole variable domain, filled in from reference TRBV5-6 and TRBJ1-3, reads DAGVTQSPTHLIKTRGQQVTLRCSPKSGHDTVSWYQQALGQGPQFIFQYYEEEERQRGNFPDRFSGHQFPNYSSELNVNALLLGDSALYLCASSRGQGPGNTIYFGEGSWLTVV.